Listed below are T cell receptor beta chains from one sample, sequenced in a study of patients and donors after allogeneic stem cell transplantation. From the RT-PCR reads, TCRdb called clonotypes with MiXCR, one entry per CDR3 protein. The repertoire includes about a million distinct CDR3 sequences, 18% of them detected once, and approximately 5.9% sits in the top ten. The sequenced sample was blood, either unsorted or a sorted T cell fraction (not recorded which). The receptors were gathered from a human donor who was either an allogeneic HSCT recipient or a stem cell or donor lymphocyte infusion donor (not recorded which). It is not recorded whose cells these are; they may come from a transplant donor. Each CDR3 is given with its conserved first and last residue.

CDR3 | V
CASSYLRDRARETQYF | TRBV5-1
CASSLDLREGQNEQFF | TRBV5-4
CSARDVASLNSYEQYF | TRBV20-1
CASSELGGANEQFF | TRBV25-1
CATSEGLMNTGELFF | TRBV24-1
CSVEEGRGAGGGYTF | TRBV29-1
CASKETGVNEELFF | TRBV4-1
CATSDGLAEGRGEQFF | TRBV24-1
CASSVEGYNQPQHF | TRBV2
CSARVWTRENEQFF | TRBV20-1
CASSLPGTSGKSNTGELFF | TRBV27
CSARRPLGQETQYF | TRBV20-1
CASSLEQDSIYGYTF | TRBV5-1
CASSYFSNQPQHF | TRBV12-3/TRBV12-4
CATSRPEGLVTDTQYF | TRBV15
CSAGQGRGEQYF | TRBV29-1
CAISEETGVPTNEKLFF | TRBV10-3
CASSSLLAGGEDTQYF | TRBV5-4
CASRGTGGAPGELFF | TRBV12-3/TRBV12-4
CAISLDTLPRSPLHF | TRBV10-3
CSARDPRLTSGTSTDTQYF | TRBV20-1
CASSSSYSRDRATEAFF | TRBV7-8
CATSSERGRPLAKNIQYF | TRBV15
CASSQREGQGLSVQPQHF | TRBV7-6
CASSSSHKNQETQYF | TRBV12-3/TRBV12-4